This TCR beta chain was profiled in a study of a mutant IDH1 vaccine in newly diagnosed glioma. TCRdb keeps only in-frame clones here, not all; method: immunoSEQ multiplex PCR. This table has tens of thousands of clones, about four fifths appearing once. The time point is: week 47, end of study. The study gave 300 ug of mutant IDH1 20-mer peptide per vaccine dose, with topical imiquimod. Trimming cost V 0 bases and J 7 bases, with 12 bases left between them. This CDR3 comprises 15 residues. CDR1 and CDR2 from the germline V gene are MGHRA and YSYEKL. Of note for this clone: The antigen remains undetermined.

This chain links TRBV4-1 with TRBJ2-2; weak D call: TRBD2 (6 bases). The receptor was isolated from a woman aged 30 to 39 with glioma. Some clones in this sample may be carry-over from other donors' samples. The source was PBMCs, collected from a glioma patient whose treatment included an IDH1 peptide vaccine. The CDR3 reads CASSQESSANGELFF. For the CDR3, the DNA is TGCGCCAGCAGCCAAGAATCTAGCGCGAACGGGGAGCTGTTTTTT.